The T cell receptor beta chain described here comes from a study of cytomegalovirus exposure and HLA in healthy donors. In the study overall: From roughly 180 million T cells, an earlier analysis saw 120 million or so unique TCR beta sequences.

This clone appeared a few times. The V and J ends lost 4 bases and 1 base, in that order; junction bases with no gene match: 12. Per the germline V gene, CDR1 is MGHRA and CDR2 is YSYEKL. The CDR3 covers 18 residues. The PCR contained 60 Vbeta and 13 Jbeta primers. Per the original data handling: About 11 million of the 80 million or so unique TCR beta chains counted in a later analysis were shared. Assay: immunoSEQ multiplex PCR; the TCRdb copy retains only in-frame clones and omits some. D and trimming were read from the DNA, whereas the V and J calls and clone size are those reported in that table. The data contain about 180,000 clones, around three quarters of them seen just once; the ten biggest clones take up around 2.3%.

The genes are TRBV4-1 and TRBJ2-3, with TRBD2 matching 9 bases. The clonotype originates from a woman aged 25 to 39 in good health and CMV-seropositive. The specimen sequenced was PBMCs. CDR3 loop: CASSPARLAGIGTDTQYF. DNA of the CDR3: TGCGCCAGCAGCCCCGCACGGCTAGCGGGGATTGGCACAGATACGCAGTATTTT.